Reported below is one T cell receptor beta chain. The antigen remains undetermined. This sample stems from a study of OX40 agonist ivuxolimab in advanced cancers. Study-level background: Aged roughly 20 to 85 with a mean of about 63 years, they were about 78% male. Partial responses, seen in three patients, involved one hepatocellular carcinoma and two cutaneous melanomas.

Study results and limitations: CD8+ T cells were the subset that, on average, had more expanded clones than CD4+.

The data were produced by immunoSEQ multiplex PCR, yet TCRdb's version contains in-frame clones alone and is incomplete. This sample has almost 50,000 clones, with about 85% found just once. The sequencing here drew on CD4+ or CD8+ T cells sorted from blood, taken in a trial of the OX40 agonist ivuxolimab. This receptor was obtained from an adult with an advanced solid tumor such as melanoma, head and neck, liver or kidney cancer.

The CDR3 loop is CASSYSIGAYEQYF. CDR3 nucleotide sequence: TGTGCCAGCAGTTACTCGATTGGCGCTTACGAGCAGTACTTC. This rearrangement joins TRBV6-6 to TRBJ2-7; D gene uncertain. CDR3 length equals 14 residues. CDR1 is MNHNY, CDR2 SVGAGI, per germline (reference sequence). V was clipped by 0 bases and J by 4 bases, with 10 bases between them.